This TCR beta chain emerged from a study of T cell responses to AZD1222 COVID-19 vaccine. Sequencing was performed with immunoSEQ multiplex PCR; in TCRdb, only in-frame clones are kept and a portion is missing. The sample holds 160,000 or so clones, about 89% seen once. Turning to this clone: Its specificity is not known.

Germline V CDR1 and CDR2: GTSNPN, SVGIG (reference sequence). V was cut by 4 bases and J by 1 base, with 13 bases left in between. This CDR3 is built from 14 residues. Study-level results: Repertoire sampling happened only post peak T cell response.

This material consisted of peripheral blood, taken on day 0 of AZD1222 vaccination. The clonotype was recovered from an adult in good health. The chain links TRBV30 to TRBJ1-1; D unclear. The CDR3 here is CAWNGPRGNTEAFF. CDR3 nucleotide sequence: TGTGCCTGGAATGGCCCGCGGGGGAACACTGAAGCTTTCTTT.